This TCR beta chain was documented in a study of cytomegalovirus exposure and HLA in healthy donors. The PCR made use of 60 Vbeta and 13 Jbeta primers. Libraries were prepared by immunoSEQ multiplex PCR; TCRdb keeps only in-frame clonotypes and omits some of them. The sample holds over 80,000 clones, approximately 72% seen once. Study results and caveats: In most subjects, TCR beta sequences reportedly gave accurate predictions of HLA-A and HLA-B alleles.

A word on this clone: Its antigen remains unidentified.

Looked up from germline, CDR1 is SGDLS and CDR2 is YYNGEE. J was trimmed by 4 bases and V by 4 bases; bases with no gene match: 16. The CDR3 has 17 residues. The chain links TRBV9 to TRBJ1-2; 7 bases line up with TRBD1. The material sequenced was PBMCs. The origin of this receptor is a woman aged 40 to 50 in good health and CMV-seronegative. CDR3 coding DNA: TGTGCCAGCAGCCATAATCGACAGGGTACCTCCCGCTATGGCTACACCTTC. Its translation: CASSHNRQGTSRYGYTF.